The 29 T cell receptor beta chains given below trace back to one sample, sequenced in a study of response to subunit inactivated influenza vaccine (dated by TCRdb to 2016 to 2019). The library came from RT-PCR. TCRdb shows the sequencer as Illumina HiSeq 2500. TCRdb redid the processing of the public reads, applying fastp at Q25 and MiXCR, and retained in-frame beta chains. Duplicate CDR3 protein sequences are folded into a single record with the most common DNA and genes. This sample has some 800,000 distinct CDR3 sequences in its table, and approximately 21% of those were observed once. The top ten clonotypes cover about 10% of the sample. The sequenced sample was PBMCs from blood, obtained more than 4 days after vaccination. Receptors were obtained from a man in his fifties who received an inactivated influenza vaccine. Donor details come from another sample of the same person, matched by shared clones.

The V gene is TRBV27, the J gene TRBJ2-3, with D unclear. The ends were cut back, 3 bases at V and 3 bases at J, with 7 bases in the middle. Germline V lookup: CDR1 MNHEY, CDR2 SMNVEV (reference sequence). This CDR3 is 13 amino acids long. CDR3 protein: CASSFALTDTQYF. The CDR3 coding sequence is TGTGCCAGCAGTTTTGCTCTTACAGATACGCAGTATTTT.

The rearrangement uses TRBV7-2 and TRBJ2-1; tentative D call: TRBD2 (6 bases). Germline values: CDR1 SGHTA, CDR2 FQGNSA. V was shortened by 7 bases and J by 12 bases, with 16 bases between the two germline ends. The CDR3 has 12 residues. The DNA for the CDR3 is TGTGCCAGCAACCGACTCGGGAGAGTGCAGTTCTTC. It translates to CASNRLGRVQFF.

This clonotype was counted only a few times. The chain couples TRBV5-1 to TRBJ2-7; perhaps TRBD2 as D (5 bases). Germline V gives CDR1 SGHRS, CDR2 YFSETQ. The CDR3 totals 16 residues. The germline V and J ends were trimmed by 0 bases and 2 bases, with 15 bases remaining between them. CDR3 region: CASSLGDPEGPYEQYF. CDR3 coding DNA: TGCGCCAGCAGCTTGGGAGACCCCGAGGGTCCCTACGAGCAGTACTTC.

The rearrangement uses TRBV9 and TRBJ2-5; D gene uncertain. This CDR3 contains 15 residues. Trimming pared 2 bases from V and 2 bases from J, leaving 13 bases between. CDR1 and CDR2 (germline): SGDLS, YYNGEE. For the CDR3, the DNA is TGTGCCAGCAGCGTGGGGAATGGAGCGCAAGAGACCCAGTACTTC. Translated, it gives CASSVGNGAQETQYF.

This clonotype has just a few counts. The DNA for the CDR3 is TGTGCCAGCTCACCACGGAGGATGCAGGCGAGGACCGGGGAGCTGTTTTTT. Translating it yields CASSPRRMQARTGELFF. V gene TRBV18 combines with J gene TRBJ2-2; maybe TRBD2 (5 bases). In germline, CDR1 is KGHSH, CDR2 LQKENI. The CDR3 length is 17 residues. V lost 1 base and J lost 5, with 17 bases in between.

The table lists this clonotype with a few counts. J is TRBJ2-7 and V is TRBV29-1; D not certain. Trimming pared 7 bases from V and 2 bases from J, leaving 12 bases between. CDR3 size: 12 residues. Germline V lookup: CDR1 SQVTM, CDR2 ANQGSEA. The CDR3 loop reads CSAEDVTYEQYF. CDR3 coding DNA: TGCAGCGCCGAGGACGTAACCTACGAGCAGTACTTC.

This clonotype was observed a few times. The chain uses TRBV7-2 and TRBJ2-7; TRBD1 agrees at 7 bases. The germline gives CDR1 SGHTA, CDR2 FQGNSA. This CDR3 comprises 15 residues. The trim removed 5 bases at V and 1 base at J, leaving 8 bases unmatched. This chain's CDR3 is CASSPRDRTSYEQYF. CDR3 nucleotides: TGTGCCAGCAGCCCCCGGGACAGAACTTCCTACGAGCAGTACTTC.

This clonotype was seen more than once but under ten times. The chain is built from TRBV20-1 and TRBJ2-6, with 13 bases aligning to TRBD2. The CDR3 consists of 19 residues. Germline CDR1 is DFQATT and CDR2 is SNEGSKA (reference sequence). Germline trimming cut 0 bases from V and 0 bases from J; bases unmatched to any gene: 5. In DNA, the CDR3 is TGCAGTGCTAGAGACCGGGGACTAGCGGGACCCTCTGGGGCCAACGTCCTGACTTTC. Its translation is CSARDRGLAGPSGANVLTF.

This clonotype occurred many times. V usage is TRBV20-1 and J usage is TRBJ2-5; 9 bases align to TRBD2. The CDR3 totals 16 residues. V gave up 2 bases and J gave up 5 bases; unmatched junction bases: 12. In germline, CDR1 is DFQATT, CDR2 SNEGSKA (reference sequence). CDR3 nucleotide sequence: TGCAGTGCTAGACCTCTAATGGGGACTAGCCTTGAGACCCAGTACTTC. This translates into CSARPLMGTSLETQYF.

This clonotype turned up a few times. As DNA, the CDR3 is TGTGCCAGCAGGAAGGACAGGGAATTTAAAGCTTTCTTT. Residues: CASRKDREFKAFF. J is TRBJ1-1 and V is TRBV6-4; the match to TRBD1 covers 8 bases. The V gene's germline CDR1 is MRHNA and CDR2 SNTAGT. J was trimmed by 9 bases and V by 6 bases; bases with no gene match: 9. This CDR3 contains 13 residues.

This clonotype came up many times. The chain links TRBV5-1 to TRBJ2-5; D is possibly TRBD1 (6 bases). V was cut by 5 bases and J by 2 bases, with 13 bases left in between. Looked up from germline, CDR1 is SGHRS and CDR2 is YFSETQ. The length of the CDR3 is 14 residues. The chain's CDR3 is CASSGGTGQETQYF. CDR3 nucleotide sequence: TGCGCCAGCAGTGGGGGAACAGGGCAAGAGACCCAGTACTTC.

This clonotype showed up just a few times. The CDR3 DNA sequence: TGTGCCAGCTCAGAACTCAACGAGCAGTACTTC. This encodes CASSELNEQYF. V gene TRBV18 combines with J gene TRBJ2-7; D not resolved. V lost 5 bases and J 5 bases, leaving 7 bases between the germline ends. Germline V gene lookup returns CDR1 KGHSH and CDR2 LQKENI. The CDR3 length is 11 residues.

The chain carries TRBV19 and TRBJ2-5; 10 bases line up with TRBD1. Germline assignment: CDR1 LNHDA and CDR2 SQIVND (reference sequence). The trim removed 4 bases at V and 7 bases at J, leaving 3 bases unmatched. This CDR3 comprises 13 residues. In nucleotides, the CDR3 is TGTGCCAGTAGTAACCGGGACAGGGGGACCCAGTACTTC. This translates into CASSNRDRGTQYF.

CDR3: CASSFVQGHEQFF. CDR3 DNA sequence: TGCGCCAGCAGCTTTGTGCAGGGGCATGAGCAGTTCTTC. The chain recombines TRBV5-1 with TRBJ2-1, with D maybe TRBD1 (6 bases). Trimming took off 2 bases at V and 8 bases at J, with 11 bases between the two ends. The CDR3 loop spans 13 amino acids. Germline V gene sequence: CDR1 SGHRS, CDR2 YFSETQ.

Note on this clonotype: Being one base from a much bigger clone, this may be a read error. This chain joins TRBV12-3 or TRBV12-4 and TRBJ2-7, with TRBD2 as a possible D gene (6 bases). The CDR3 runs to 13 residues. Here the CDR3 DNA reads TGTGCCATCAGTTTTCTTCGGGGGTACGAGCAGTACTTC. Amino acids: CAISFLRGYEQYF.

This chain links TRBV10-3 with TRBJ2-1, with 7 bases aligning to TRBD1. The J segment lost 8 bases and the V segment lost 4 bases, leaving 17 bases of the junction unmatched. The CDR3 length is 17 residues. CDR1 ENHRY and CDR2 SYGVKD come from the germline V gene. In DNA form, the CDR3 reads TGTGCCATCAGTGGGGCCACCCCGGGACAGAGAGGCGATGAGCAGTTCTTC. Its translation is CAISGATPGQRGDEQFF.

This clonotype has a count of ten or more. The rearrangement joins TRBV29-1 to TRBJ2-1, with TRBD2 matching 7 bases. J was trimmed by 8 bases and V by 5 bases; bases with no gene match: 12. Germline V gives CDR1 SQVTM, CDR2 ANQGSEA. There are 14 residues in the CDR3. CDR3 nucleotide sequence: TGCAGCGTTACCCCAGGCGCGGCGGGGGATGAGCAGTTCTTC. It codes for CSVTPGAAGDEQFF.

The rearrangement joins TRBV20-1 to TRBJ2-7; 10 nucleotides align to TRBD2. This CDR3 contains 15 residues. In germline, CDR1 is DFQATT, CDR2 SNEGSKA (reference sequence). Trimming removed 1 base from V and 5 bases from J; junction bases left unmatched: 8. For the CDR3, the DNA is TGCAGTGCTAGAGCCAGCGGGAGGGCCTTTAACGAGCAGTACTTC. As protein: CSARASGRAFNEQYF.

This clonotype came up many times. CDR3 sequence reads: CASSVEGRETQYF. Here the CDR3 DNA reads TGTGCCAGCAGCGTAGAGGGACGGGAGACCCAGTACTTC. This sequence joins TRBV9 and TRBJ2-5; TRBD1 or TRBD2 may be the D gene (5 bases each). The CDR3 length is 13 residues. CDR1 is SGDLS and CDR2 is YYNGEE in the germline V gene. The V end was cut by 0 bases, the J end by 5 bases, with 8 bases between.

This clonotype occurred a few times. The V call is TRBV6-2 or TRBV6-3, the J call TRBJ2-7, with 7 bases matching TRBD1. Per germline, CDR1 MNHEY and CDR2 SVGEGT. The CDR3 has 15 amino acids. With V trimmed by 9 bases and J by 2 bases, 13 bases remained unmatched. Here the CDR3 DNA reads TGTGCCAGTAGATTGGTCGGGACAGCCCCCTACGAGCAGTACTTC. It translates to CASRLVGTAPYEQYF.

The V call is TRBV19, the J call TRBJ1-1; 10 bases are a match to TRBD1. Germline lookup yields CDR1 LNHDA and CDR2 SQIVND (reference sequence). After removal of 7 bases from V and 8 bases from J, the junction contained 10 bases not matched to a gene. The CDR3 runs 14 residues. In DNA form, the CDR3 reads TGTGCCAGTAAAAAACGACAGGGGGCAGCGGAAGCTTTCTTT. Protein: CASKKRQGAAEAFF. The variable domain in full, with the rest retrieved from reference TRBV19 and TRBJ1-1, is DGGITQSPKYLFRKEGQNVTLSCEQNLNHDAMYWYRQDPGQGLRLIYYSQIVNDFQKGDIAEGYSVSREKKESFPLTVTSAQKNPTAFYLCASKKRQGAAEAFFGQGTRLTVV.

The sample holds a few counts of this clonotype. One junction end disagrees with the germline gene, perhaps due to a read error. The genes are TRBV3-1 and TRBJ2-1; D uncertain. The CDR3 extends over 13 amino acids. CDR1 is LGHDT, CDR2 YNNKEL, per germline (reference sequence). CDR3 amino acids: CASSQPPPAFAAF. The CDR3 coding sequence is TGTGCCAGCAGCCAACCCCCCCCGGCATTTGCGGCTTTC.

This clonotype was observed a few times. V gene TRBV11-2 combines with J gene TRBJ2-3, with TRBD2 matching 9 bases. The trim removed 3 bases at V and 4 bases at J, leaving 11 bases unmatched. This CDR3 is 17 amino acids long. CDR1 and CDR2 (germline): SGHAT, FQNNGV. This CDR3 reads CASSFMIAGARPDTQYF. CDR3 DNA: TGTGCCAGCAGCTTCATGATAGCGGGAGCCAGGCCAGATACGCAGTATTTT. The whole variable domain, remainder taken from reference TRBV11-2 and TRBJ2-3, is EAGVAQSPRYKIIEKRQSVAFWCNPISGHATLYWYQQILGQGPKLLIQFQNNGVVDDSQLPKDRFSAERLKGVDSTLKIQPAKLEDSAVYLCASSFMIAGARPDTQYFGPGTRLTVL.

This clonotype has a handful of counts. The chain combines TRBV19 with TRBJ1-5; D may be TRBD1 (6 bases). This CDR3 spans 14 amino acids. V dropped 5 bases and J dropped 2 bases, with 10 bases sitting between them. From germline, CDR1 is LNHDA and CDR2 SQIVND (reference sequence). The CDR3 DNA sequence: TGTGCCAGTAGTCGACAGGACGGCAATCAGCCCCAGCATTTT. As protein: CASSRQDGNQPQHF.

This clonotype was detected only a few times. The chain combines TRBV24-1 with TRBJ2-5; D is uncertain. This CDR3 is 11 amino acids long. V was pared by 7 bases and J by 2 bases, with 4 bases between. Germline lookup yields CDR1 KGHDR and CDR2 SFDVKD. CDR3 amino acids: CATSAQETQYF. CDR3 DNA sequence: TGTGCCACCAGCGCTCAAGAGACCCAGTACTTC.

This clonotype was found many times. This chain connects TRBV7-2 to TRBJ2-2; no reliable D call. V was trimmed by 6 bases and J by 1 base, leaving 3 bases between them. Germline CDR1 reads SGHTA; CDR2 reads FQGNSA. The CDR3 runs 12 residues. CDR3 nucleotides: TGTGCCAGCAGACAGAACACCGGGGAGCTGTTTTTT. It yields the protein CASRQNTGELFF.

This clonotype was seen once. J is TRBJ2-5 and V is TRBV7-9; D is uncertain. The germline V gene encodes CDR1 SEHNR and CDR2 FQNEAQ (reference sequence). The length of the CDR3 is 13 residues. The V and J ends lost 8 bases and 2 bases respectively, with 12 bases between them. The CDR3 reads CASGELGQETQYF. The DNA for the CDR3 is TGTGCCAGCGGCGAGTTAGGGCAAGAGACCCAGTACTTC.

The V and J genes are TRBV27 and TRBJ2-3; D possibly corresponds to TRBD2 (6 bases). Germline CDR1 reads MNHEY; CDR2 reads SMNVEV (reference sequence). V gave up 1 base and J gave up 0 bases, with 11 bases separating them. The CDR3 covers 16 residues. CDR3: CASSLFGGVSTDTQYF. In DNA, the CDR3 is TGTGCCAGCAGTTTATTCGGCGGGGTAAGCACAGATACGCAGTATTTT.

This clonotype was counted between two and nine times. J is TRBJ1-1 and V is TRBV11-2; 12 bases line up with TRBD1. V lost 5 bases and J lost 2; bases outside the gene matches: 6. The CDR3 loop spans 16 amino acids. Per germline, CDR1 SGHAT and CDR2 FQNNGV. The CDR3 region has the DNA TGTGCCAGCAGCGCATCCGGGACAGGGGGCAACACTGAAGCTTTCTTT. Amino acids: CASSASGTGGNTEAFF.